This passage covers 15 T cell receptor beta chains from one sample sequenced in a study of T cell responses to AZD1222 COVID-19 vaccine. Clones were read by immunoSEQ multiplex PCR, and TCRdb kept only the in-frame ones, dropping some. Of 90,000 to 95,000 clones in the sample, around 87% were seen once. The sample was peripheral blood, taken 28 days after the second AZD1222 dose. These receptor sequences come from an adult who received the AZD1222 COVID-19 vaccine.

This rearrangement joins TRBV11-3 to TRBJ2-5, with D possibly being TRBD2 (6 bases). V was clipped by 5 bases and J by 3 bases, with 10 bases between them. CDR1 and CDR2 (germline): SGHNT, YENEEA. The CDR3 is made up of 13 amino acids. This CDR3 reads CASSVGLKETQYF. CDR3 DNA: TGTGCCAGCAGCGTCGGACTAAAAGAGACCCAGTACTTC.

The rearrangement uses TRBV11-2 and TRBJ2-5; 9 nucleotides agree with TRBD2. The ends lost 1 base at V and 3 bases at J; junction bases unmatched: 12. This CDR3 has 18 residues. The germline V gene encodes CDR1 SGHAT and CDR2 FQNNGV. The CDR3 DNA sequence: TGTGCCAGCAGCTTAGTCGGGCCGGCTAGCGGGATGAAAGAGACCCAGTACTTC. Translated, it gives CASSLVGPASGMKETQYF.

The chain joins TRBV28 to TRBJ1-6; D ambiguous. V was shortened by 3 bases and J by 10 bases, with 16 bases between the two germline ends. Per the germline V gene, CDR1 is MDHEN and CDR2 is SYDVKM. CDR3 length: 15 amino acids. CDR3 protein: CASSFFGGMGSPLHF. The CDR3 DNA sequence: TGTGCCAGCAGTTTTTTTGGAGGAATGGGATCACCCCTCCACTTT.

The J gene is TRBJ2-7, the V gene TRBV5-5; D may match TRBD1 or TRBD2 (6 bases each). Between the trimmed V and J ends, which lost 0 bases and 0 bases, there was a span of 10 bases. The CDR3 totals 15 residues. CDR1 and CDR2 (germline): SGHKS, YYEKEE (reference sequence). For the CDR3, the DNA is TGTGCCAGCAGCTTGGCTGGAGGGGGCTCCTACGAGCAGTACTTC. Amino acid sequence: CASSLAGGGSYEQYF.

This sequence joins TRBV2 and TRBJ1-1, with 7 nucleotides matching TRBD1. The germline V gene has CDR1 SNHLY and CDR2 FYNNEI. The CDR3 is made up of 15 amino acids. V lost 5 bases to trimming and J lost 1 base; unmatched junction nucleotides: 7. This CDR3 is CASSTEGTANTEAFF. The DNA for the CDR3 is TGTGCCAGCAGTACCGAGGGGACAGCGAACACTGAAGCTTTCTTT.

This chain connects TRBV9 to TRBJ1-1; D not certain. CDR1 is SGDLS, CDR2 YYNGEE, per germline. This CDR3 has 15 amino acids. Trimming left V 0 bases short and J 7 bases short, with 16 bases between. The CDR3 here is CASSVDAHGEGEAFF. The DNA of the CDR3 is TGTGCCAGCAGCGTAGACGCCCACGGGGAGGGTGAAGCTTTCTTT. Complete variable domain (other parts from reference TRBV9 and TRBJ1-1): DSGVTQTPKHLITATGQRVTLRCSPRSGDLSVYWYQQSLDQGLQFLIQYYNGEERAKGNILERFSAQQFPDLHSELNLSSLELGDSALYFCASSVDAHGEGEAFFGQGTRLTVV.

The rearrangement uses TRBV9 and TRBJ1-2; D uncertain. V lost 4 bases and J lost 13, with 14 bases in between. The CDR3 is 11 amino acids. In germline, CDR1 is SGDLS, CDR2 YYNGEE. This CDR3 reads CASSPTSNPTF. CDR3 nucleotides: TGTGCCAGCAGCCCGACTTCCAACCCCACCTTC.

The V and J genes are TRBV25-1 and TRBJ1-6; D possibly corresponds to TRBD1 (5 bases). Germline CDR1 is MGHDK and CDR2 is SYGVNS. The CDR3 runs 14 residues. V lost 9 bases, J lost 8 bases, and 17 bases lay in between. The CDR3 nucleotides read TGTGCCAGTCGCAAAGGGACTTTCGATTCACCCCTCCACTTT. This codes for CASRKGTFDSPLHF.

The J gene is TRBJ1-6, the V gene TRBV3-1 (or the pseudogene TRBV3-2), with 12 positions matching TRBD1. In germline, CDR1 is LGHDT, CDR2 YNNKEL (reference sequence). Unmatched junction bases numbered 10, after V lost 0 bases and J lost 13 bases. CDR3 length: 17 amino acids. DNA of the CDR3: TGTGCCAGCAGCCAAGATTTCGGGACAGGGGGCTCCCGGCCCCTCCACTTT. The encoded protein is CASSQDFGTGGSRPLHF.

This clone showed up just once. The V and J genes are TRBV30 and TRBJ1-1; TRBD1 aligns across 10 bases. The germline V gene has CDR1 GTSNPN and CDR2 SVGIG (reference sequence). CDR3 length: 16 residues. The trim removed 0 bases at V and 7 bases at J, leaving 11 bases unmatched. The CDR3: CAWSVLGTGETLEAFF. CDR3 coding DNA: TGTGCCTGGAGTGTACTGGGGACAGGGGAGACCCTTGAAGCTTTCTTT.

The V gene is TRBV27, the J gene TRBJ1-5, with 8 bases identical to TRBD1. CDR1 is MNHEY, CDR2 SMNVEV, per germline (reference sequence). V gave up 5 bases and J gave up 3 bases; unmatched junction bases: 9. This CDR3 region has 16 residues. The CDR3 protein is CASSPGTGLINQPQHF. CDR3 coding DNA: TGTGCCAGCAGTCCGGGGACAGGACTTATCAATCAGCCCCAGCATTTT.

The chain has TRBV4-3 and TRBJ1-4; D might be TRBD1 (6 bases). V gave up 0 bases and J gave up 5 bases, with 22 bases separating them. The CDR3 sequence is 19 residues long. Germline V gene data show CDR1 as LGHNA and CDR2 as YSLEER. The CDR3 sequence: CASSQEEQGLLTTNEKLFF. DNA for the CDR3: TGCGCCAGCAGCCAAGAAGAACAGGGCCTCCTGACCACAAATGAAAAACTGTTTTTT.

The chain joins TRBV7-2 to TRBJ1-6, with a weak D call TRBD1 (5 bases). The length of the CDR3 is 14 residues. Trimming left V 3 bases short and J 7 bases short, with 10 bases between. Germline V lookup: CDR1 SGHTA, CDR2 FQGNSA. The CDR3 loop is CASSFGPGNSPLHF. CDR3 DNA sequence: TGTGCCAGCAGCTTTGGACCAGGGAATTCACCCCTCCACTTT.

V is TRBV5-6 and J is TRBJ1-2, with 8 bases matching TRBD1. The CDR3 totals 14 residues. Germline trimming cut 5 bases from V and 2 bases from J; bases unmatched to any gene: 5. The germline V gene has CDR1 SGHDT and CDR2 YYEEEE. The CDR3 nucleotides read TGTGCCAGCAGTTGGGACAGGTCCAACTATGGCTACACCTTC. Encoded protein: CASSWDRSNYGYTF.

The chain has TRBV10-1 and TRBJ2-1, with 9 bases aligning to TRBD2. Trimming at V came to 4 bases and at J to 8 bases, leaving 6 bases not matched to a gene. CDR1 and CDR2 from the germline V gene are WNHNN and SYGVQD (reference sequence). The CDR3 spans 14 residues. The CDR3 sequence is CASSVSGRHDEQFF. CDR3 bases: TGCGCCAGCAGTGTTAGCGGGAGACACGATGAGCAGTTCTTC.